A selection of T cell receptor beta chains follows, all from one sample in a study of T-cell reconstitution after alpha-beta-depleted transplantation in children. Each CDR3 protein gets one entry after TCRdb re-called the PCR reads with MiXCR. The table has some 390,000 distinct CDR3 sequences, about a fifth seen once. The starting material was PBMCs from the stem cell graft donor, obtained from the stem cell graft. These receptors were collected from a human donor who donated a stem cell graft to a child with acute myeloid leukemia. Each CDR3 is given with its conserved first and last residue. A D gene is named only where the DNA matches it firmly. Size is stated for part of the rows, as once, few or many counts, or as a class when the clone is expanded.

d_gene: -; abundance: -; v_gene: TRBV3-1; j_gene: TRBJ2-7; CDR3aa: CASSRSPNSYEQYF; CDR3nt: TGTGCCAGCAGCCGAAGCCCTAATTCCTACGAGCAGTACTTC
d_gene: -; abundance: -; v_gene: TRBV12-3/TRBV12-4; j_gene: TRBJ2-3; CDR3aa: CASSLAQPTDTQYF; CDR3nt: TGTGCCAGCAGTTTAGCACAGCCCACAGATACGCAGTATTTT
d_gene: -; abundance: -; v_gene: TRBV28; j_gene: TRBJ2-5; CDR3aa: CARPIQETQYF; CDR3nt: TGTGCCAGGCCAATTCAGGAGACCCAGTACTTC
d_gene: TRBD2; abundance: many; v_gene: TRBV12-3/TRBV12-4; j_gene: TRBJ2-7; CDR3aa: CASSTSREDEQYF; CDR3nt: TGTGCCAGCAGCACCTCGCGGGAGGATGAGCAGTACTTC
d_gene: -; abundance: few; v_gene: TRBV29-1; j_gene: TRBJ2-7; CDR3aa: CSVEGAESSTYEQYF; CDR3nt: TGCAGCGTTGAAGGGGCGGAGAGTAGTACTTACGAGCAGTACTTC
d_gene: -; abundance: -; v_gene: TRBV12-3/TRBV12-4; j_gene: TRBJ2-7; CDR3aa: CASSLTVHEQYF; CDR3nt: TGTGCCAGCAGCCTGACAGTCCACGAGCAGTACTTC
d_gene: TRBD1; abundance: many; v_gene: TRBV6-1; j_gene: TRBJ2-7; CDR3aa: CASSPPGTAYEQYF; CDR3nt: TGTGCCAGCAGCCCGCCGGGGACAGCCTACGAGCAGTACTTC
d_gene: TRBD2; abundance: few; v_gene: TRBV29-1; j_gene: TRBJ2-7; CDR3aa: CSVGNLAGDEQYF; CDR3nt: TGCAGCGTTGGAAACTTAGCGGGAGACGAGCAGTACTTC
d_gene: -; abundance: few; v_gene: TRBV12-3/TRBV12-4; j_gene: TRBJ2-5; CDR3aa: CASSPGPRTQYF; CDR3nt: TGTGCCAGCAGCCCCGGGCCCAGGACCCAGTACTTC
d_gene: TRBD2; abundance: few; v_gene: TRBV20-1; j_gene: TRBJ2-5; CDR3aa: CSAAGLVQETQYF; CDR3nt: TGCAGTGCTGCGGGACTAGTCCAAGAGACCCAGTACTTC
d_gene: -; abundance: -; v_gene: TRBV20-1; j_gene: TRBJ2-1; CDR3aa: CSASTGTGSYNEQFF; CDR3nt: TGCAGTGCTTCCACAGGGACGGGCTCCTACAATGAGCAGTTCTTC
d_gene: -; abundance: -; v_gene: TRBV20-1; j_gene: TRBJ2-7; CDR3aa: CSARPPGARYEQYF; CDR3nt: TGCAGTGCTAGACCTCCCGGGGCTCGCTACGAGCAGTACTTC
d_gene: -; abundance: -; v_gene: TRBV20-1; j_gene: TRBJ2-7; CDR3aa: CSAGANYEQYF; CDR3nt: TGCAGTGCTGGCGCCAACTACGAGCAGTACTTC
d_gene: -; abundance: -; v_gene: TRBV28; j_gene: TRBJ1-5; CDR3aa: CASSTLSGQPQHF; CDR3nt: TGTGCCAGCAGTACCTTGTCGGGCCAGCCCCAGCATTTT
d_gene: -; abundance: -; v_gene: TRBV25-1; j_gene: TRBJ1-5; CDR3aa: CASSERADNQPQHF; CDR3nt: TGTGCCAGCAGTGAAAGGGCCGACAATCAGCCCCAGCATTTT